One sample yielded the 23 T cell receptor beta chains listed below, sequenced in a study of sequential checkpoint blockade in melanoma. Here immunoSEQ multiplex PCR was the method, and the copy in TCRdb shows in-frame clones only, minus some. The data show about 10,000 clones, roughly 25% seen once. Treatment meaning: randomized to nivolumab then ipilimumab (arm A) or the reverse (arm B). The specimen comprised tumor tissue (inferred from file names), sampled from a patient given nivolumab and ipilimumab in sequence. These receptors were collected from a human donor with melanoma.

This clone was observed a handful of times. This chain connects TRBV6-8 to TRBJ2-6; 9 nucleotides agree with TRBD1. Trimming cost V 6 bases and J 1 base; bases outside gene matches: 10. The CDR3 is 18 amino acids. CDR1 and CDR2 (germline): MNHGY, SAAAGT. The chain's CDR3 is CASRPAGTGSSGANVLTF. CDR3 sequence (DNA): TGTGCCAGCAGGCCTGCCGGGACAGGGTCTTCTGGGGCCAACGTCCTGACTTTC.

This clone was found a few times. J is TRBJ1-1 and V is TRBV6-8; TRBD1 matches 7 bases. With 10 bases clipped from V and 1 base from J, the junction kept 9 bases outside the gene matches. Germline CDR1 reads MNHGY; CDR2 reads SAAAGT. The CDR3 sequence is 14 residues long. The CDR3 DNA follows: TGTGCCATCAGCAAGGGACAGAGGAACACTGAAGCTTTCTTT. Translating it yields CAISKGQRNTEAFF.

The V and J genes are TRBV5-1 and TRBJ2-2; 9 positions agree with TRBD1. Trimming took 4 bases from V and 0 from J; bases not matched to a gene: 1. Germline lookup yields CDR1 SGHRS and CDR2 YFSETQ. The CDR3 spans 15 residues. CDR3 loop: CASSRQGANTGELFF. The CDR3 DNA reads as TGCGCCAGCAGCCGACAGGGGGCGAACACCGGGGAGCTGTTTTTT. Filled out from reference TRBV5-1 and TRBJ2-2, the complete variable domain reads KAGVTQTPRYLIKTRGQQVTLSCSPISGHRSVSWYQQTPGQGLQFLFEYFSETQRNKGNFPGRFSGRQFSNSRSEMNVSTLELGDSALYLCASSRQGANTGELFFGEGSRLTVL.

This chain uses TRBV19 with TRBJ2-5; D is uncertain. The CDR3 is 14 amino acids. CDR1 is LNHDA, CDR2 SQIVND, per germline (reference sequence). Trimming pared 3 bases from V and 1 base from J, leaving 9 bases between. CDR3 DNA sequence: TGTGCCAGTAGTATTAGCTGGATCCAAGAGACCCAGTACTTC. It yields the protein CASSISWIQETQYF.

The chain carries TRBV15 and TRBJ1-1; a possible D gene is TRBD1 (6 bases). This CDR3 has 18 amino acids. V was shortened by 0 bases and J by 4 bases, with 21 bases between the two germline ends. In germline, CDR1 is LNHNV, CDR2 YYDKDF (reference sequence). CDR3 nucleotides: TGTGCCACCAGCAGAGATATGGGAGGGGGAGGTCGGGGCACTGAAGCTTTCTTT. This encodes CATSRDMGGGGRGTEAFF.

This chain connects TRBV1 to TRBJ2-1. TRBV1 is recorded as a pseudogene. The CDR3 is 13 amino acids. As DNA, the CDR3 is TGCGCCAGCAGCCAAGATGAGGGGTCAGGGCAGTTCTTC. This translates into CASSQDEGSGQFF.

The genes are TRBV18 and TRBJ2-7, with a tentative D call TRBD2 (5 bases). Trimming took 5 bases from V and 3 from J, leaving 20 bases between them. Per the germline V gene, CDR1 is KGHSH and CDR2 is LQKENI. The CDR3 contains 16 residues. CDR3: CASSFSQPQRDYEQYF. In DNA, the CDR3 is TGTGCCAGCTCATTTAGTCAGCCTCAACGGGACTACGAGCAGTACTTC.

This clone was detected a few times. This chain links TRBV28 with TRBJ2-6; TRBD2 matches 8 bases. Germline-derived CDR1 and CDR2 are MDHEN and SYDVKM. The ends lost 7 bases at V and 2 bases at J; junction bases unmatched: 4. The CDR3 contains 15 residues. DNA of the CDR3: TGTGCCAGCATACCAGCGGGGGCTGGGGCCAACGTCCTGACTTTC. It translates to CASIPAGAGANVLTF.

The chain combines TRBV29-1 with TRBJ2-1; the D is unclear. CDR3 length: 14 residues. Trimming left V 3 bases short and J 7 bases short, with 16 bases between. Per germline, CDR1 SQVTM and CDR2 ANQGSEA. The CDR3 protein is CSVDFRLDGNEQFF. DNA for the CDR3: TGCAGCGTTGACTTTAGACTGGACGGAAATGAGCAGTTCTTC.

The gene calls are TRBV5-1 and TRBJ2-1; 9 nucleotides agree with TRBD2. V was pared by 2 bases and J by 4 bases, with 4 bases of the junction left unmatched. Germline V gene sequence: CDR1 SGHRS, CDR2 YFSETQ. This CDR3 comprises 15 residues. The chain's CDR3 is CASSFSSGEYNEQFF. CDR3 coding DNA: TGCGCCAGCAGCTTCTCTAGCGGGGAGTACAATGAGCAGTTCTTC. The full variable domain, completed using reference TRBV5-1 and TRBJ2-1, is KAGVTQTPRYLIKTRGQQVTLSCSPISGHRSVSWYQQTPGQGLQFLFEYFSETQRNKGNFPGRFSGRQFSNSRSEMNVSTLELGDSALYLCASSFSSGEYNEQFFGPGTRLTVL.

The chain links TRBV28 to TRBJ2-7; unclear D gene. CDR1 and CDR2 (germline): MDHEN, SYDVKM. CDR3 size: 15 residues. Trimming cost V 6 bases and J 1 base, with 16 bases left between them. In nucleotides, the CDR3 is TGTGCCAGCAGGCCTCCCGGCAGAAGATCCTACGAGCAGTACTTC. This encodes CASRPPGRRSYEQYF.

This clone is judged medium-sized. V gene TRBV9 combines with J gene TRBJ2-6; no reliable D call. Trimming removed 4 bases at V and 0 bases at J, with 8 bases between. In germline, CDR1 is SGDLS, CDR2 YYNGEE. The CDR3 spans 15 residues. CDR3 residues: CASSPTPSGANVLTF. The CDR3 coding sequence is TGTGCCAGCAGCCCCACCCCCTCTGGGGCCAACGTCCTGACTTTC.

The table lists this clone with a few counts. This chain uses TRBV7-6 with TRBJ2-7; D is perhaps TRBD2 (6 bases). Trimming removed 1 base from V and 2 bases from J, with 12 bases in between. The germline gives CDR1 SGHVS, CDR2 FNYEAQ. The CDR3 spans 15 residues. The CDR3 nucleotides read TGTGCCAGCAGCTTAGGTCTCGGGAGTACCTACGAGCAGTACTTC. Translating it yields CASSLGLGSTYEQYF.

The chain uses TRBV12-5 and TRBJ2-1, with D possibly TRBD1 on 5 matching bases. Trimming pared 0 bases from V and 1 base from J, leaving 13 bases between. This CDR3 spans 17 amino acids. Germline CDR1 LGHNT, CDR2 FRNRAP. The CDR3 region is CASGLVLTENSYNEQFF. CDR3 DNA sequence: TGTGCTAGTGGTTTGGTTTTGACAGAGAATTCCTACAATGAGCAGTTCTTC.

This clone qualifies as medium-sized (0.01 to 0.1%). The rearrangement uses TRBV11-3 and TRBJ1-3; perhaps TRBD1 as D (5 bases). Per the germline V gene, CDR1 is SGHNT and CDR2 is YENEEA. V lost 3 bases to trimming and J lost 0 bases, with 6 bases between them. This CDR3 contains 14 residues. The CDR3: CASSFGGSGNTIYF. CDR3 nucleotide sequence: TGTGCCAGCAGCTTCGGGGGCTCTGGAAACACCATATATTTT. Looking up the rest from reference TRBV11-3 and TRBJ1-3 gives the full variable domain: EAGVVQSPRYKIIEKKQPVAFWCNPISGHNTLYWYLQNLGQGPELLIRYENEEAVDDSQLPKDRFSAERLKGVDSTLKIQPAELGDSAVYLCASSFGGSGNTIYFGEGSWLTVV.

CDR3 protein: CASRTGTWSTGELFF. The CDR3 region has the DNA TGCGCCAGCAGAACCGGGACCTGGAGCACCGGGGAGCTGTTTTTT. The chain employs TRBV5-1 and TRBJ2-2; D might be TRBD1 or TRBD2, each matching 5 bases. The V gene's germline CDR1 is SGHRS and CDR2 YFSETQ. The germline V and J ends were trimmed by 5 bases and 4 bases, with 15 bases remaining between them. This CDR3 has 15 residues.

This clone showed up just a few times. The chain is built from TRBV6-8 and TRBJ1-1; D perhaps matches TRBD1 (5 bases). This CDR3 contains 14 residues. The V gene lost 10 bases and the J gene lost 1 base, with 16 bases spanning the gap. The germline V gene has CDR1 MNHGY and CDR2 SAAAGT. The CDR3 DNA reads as TGTGCCATCAGAGAGACAGAGAAGAACACTGAAGCTTTCTTT. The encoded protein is CAIRETEKNTEAFF.

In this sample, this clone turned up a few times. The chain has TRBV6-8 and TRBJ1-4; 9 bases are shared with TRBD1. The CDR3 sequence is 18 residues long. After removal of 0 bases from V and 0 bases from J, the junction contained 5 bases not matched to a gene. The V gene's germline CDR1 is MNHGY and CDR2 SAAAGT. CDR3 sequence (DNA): TGTGCCAGCAGTTACTCACAGGGGGCGATGTCAACTAATGAAAAACTGTTTTTT. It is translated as CASSYSQGAMSTNEKLFF.

CDR3 loop: CASSYSGAGGPGELFF. The DNA of the CDR3 is TGTGCCAGCAGTTACTCGGGCGCGGGGGGGCCCGGGGAGCTGTTTTTT. The V call is TRBV6-8, the J call TRBJ2-2; the match to TRBD2 covers 9 bases. Per germline, CDR1 MNHGY and CDR2 SAAAGT. Trimming cost V 0 bases and J 6 bases; bases outside gene matches: 5. CDR3 size: 16 residues.

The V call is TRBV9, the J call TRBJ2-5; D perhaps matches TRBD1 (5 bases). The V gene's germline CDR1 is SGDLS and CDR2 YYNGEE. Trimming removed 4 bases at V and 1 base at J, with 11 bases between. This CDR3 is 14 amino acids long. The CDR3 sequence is CASSPGHGQETQYF. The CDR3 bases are TGTGCCAGCAGCCCTGGACACGGCCAAGAGACCCAGTACTTC.

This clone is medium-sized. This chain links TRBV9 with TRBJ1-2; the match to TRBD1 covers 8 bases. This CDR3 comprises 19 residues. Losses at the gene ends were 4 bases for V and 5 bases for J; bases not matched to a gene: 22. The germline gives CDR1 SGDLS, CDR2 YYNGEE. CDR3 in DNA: TGTGCCAGCAGCTTACCTTCCCAGGCGGACAGGGACACCCAATATGGCTACACCTTC. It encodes CASSLPSQADRDTQYGYTF.

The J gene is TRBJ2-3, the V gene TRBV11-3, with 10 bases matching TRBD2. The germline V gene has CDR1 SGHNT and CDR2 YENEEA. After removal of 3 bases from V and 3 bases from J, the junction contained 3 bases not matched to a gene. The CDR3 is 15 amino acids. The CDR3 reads CASSLQLAGTDTQYF. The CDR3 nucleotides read TGTGCCAGCAGCTTGCAACTAGCGGGGACAGATACGCAGTATTTT. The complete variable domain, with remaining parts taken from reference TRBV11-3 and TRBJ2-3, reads EAGVVQSPRYKIIEKKQPVAFWCNPISGHNTLYWYLQNLGQGPELLIRYENEEAVDDSQLPKDRFSAERLKGVDSTLKIQPAELGDSAVYLCASSLQLAGTDTQYFGPGTRLTVL.

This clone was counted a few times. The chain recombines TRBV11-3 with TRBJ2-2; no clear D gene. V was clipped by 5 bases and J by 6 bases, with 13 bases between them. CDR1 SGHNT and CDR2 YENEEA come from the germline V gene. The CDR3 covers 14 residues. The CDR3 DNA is TGTGCCAGCAGCCCCATCATTGTCTCCGGGGAGCTGTTTTTT. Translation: CASSPIIVSGELFF.